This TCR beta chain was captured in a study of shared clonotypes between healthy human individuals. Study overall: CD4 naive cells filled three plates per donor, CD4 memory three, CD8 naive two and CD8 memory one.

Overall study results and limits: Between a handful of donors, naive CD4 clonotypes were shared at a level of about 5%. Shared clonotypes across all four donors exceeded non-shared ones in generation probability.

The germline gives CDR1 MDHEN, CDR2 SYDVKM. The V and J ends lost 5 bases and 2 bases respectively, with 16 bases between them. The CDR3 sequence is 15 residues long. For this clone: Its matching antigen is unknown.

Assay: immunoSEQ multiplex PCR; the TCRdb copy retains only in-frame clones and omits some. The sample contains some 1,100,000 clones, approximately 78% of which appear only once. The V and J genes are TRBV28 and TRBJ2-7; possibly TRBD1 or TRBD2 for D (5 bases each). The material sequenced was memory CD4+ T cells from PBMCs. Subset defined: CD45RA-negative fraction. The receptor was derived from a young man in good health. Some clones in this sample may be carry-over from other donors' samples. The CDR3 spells CASSPWGTEAYEQYF. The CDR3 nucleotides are TGTGCCAGCAGTCCGTGGGGGACCGAGGCCTACGAGCAGTACTTC. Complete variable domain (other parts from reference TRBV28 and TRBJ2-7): DVKVTQSSRYLVKRTGEKVFLECVQDMDHENMFWYRQDPGLGLRLIYFSYDVKMKEKGDIPEGYSVSREKKERFSLILESASTNQTSMYLCASSPWGTEAYEQYFGPGTRLTVT.